Sequencing of this T cell receptor beta chain was carried out in a study of shared clonotypes between healthy human individuals. The naive CD8 fraction comprised CD45RO-negative cells positively selected for CCR7 and excluded terminally differentiated effector memory CD45RA+ cells. Study-level results: Few donors restricted represented genetic and exposure-history diversity. Only blood samples were collected, and tissue repertoires likely differ.

As concerns this clone: What it recognizes is unknown.

Trimming left V 0 bases short and J 8 bases short, with 11 bases between. The CDR3 spans 14 residues. The V gene's germline CDR1 is LGHNA and CDR2 YSLEER. Each cell subset's genomic DNA was divided evenly among several immunoSEQ plates. Sequencing used immunoSEQ multiplex PCR; TCRdb keeps in-frame clones, though not all of them. The table lists some 2 million clones, 85% to 95% of them singletons. V and J are TRBV4-3 and TRBJ2-1; a possible D gene is TRBD2 (5 bases). The clonotype comes from a man between 18 and 35 years old in good health. The sample was naive CD8+ T cells sorted from blood. The CDR3 DNA follows: TGCGCCAGCAGCCAAGAGTTAGTGGGAGATGAGCAGTTCTTC. This gives the protein CASSQELVGDEQFF.